This T cell receptor beta chain was sequenced during a study of identical twins. Each CDR3 protein gets one entry after TCRdb re-called the 5' RACE reads with MiXCR. This table has under 500,000 distinct CDR3 sequences, more than 13% appearing once. Findings and limits, study-wide: Models predicted too little out-of-frame TCR alpha sharing in monozygotic twins.

V shed 2 bases and J 7 bases; nucleotides not matched to a gene: 7. CDR3 size: 14 residues. Germline CDR1 reads DFQATT; CDR2 reads SNEGSKA (reference sequence). This clonotype was observed a handful of times. No antigen is known for it. These data are also associated with another study on yellow fever vaccine responses in identical twins.

Sample: CD4+ T cells sorted from blood. The chain combines TRBV20-1 with TRBJ1-4; 7 nucleotides align to TRBD1. This receptor was obtained from a woman aged 18-29 years in good health. Here the CDR3 DNA reads TGCAGTGCTAGACACAGGGGTTGGGGTGAAAAACTGTTTTTT. This encodes CSARHRGWGEKLFF.